These 22 T cell receptor beta chains share one sample of origin, sequenced in a study of cytomegalovirus exposure and HLA in healthy donors. PCR was performed using 60 Vbeta and 13 Jbeta primers. The method was immunoSEQ multiplex PCR; TCRdb's version includes in-frame clones alone and lacks a portion of them. The sample holds about 160,000 clones, about 76% seen once. Sequenced material: PBMCs. The receptors derive from a female donor in good health and CMV-seronegative.

The chain couples TRBV9 to TRBJ1-4, with TRBD1 as a possible D gene (6 bases). The CDR3 runs 13 residues. V lost 4 bases, J lost 10 bases, and 14 bases lay in between. Germline values: CDR1 SGDLS, CDR2 YYNGEE. CDR3 DNA sequence: TGTGCCAGCAGCACCACAGGGAACGGAAAACTGTTTTTT. It is translated as CASSTTGNGKLFF.

The J gene is TRBJ1-4, the V gene TRBV29-1; D perhaps matches TRBD1 (6 bases). V was shortened by 6 bases and J by 10 bases, with 21 bases between the two germline ends. Germline V gene lookup returns CDR1 SQVTM and CDR2 ANQGSEA. The CDR3 is made up of 14 amino acids. The CDR3 bases are TGCAGCGTCCTCATCGGGGGGGGCCGACTAAAACTGTTTTTT. This gives the protein CSVLIGGGRLKLFF.

This sequence joins TRBV5-4 and TRBJ1-2, with D perhaps matching TRBD1 (6 bases). Germline CDR1 is SGHNT and CDR2 is YYREEE (reference sequence). V gave up 4 bases and J gave up 6 bases, with 16 bases separating them. This CDR3 comprises 14 residues. The CDR3 bases are TGTGCCAGCAGCAGCGGACAGACCAAAAATGGCTACACCTTC. This encodes CASSSGQTKNGYTF.

The chain carries TRBV21-1 and TRBJ1-5. TRBV21-1 is tagged as a pseudogene. This CDR3 spans 15 amino acids. CDR3 sequence reads: CASSLPESRVQPQHF. Written as DNA, the CDR3 is TGTGCCAGCAGCCTCCCCGAATCGAGGGTGCAGCCCCAGCATTTT.

The genes are TRBV2 and TRBJ2-2, with 10 bases aligning to TRBD2. Germline CDR1 and CDR2: SNHLY and FYNNEI. J gave up 4 bases and V 9 bases, and 17 bases lay outside the gene matches. The CDR3 is 18 residues long. The CDR3 is CASKGTRGASGSTGELFF. The CDR3 DNA sequence: TGTGCCAGTAAGGGGACACGAGGGGCTAGCGGGAGCACCGGGGAGCTGTTTTTT.

The chain couples TRBV5-1 to TRBJ1-1, with 9 positions matching TRBD1. Losses at the gene ends were 2 bases for V and 5 bases for J; bases not matched to a gene: 16. The CDR3 has 18 residues. Germline V gene data show CDR1 as SGHRS and CDR2 as YFSETQ. CDR3 region: CASSFSSGGDRAGTEAFF. CDR3 DNA sequence: TGCGCCAGCAGCTTTTCATCGGGGGGGGACAGGGCGGGAACTGAAGCTTTCTTT.

This clone was counted only a few times. The V gene is TRBV6-5, the J gene TRBJ1-1, with D possibly TRBD1 on 6 matching bases. The CDR3 runs 14 residues. CDR1 and CDR2 (germline): MNHEY, SVGAGI. Trimming cost V 6 bases and J 2 bases, with 13 bases left between them. This CDR3 reads CASRSGQTNTEAFF. The CDR3 DNA reads as TGTGCCAGCAGGAGCGGACAGACTAACACTGAAGCTTTCTTT.

The chain is built from TRBV5-4 and TRBJ2-7, with 8 bases fitting TRBD2. Germline assignment: CDR1 SGHNT and CDR2 YYREEE (reference sequence). CDR3 length equals 12 residues. V shed 5 bases and J 7 bases; nucleotides not matched to a gene: 5. The CDR3: CASSLVAGEQYF. CDR3 sequence (DNA): TGTGCCAGCAGTTTAGTAGCGGGGGAGCAGTACTTC.

The chain recombines TRBV9 with TRBJ1-3; D gene uncertain. This CDR3 is built from 17 residues. Germline lookup yields CDR1 SGDLS and CDR2 YYNGEE. Trimming cost V 0 bases and J 0 bases, with 13 bases left between them. The CDR3 sequence: CASSVEARRPSGNTIYF. DNA of the CDR3: TGTGCCAGCAGCGTAGAGGCCAGGCGACCCTCTGGAAACACCATATATTTT.

The rearrangement joins TRBV25-1 to TRBJ2-1, with 8 bases lining up with TRBD2. The CDR3 has 18 residues. V shed 4 bases, J shed 0 bases, and the junction held 11 bases outside the gene matches. Germline CDR1 reads MGHDK; CDR2 reads SYGVNS. The CDR3 DNA is TGTGCCAGCAGTGCAACTAGCGGCCAGGGGAGCTCCTACAATGAGCAGTTCTTC. Translating it yields CASSATSGQGSSYNEQFF.

J is TRBJ1-1 and V is TRBV30; D unclear. This CDR3 region has 14 residues. Trimming removed 0 bases from V and 4 bases from J, with 12 bases in between. In germline, CDR1 is GTSNPN, CDR2 SVGIG (reference sequence). CDR3 amino acids: CAWSVDDSSTEAFF. The CDR3 coding sequence is TGTGCCTGGAGTGTAGACGACTCCAGCACTGAAGCTTTCTTT. Variable domain in full (rest from reference TRBV30 and TRBJ1-1): SQTIHQWPATLVQPVGSPLSLECTVEGTSNPNLYWYRQAAGRGLQLLFYSVGIGQISSEVPQNLSASRPQDRQFILSSKKLLLSDSGFYLCAWSVDDSSTEAFFGQGTRLTVV.

This rearrangement joins TRBV10-3 to TRBJ1-5; 7 nucleotides agree with TRBD1. J was trimmed by 0 bases and V by 6 bases; bases with no gene match: 5. The CDR3 covers 15 residues. From germline, CDR1 is ENHRY and CDR2 SYGVKD. The CDR3 loop reads CAISPTGNSNQPQHF. The DNA of the CDR3 is TGTGCCATCAGCCCGACAGGGAATAGCAATCAGCCCCAGCATTTT.

This chain links TRBV19 with TRBJ1-1; weak D call: TRBD1 (5 bases). V shed 3 bases and J shed 5 bases, with 10 bases lying between them. The CDR3 loop spans 13 amino acids. Looked up from germline, CDR1 is LNHDA and CDR2 is SQIVND (reference sequence). In nucleotides, the CDR3 is TGTGCCAGTAGTATCATTCAGGGAACTGAAGCTTTCTTT. Protein product: CASSIIQGTEAFF.

V gene TRBV28 combines with J gene TRBJ1-3, with D hard to call. The germline V gene has CDR1 MDHEN and CDR2 SYDVKM. V lost 6 bases and J 0 bases, leaving 12 bases between the germline ends. The CDR3 has 15 residues. CDR3 DNA sequence: TGTGCCAGCAGCCGCGGCGGTTTCTCTGGAAACACCATATATTTT. Protein sequence: CASSRGGFSGNTIYF.

The chain links TRBV5-4 to TRBJ1-4; 7 bases are shared with TRBD1. V lost 0 bases to trimming and J lost 5 bases; unmatched junction nucleotides: 1. Per the germline V gene, CDR1 is SGHNT and CDR2 is YYREEE (reference sequence). The CDR3 contains 14 residues. CDR3 nucleotides: TGTGCCAGCAGCTTGGAGGGGGCGAATGAAAAACTGTTTTTT. Its protein product is CASSLEGANEKLFF.

This clone was observed once. The chain uses TRBV9 and TRBJ1-1; possibly TRBD1 for D (5 bases). Per the germline V gene, CDR1 is SGDLS and CDR2 is YYNGEE. CDR3 size: 13 residues. With 3 bases removed from V and 3 bases from J, the gap between germline ends came to 9 bases. DNA of the CDR3: TGTGCCAGCAGCGCGGCAGGGTACACTGAAGCTTTCTTT. It yields the protein CASSAAGYTEAFF.

The sample holds a few counts of this clone. J is TRBJ2-5 and V is TRBV5-1; possible D gene TRBD2, 5 bases. The DNA end favors TRBJ2-7, so the J call may be wrong. In germline, CDR1 is SGHRS, CDR2 YFSETQ. The CDR3 covers 15 residues. The CDR3 region is CASSLDRPGSYEQYF. The CDR3 nucleotides are TGCGCCAGCAGCTTAGACCGGCCTGGGAGCTACGAGCAGTACTTC.

This clone was seen only a few times. The chain employs TRBV9 and TRBJ1-2; D uncertain. Germline values: CDR1 SGDLS, CDR2 YYNGEE. CDR3 size: 14 residues. Trimming removed 2 bases from V and 4 bases from J, with 12 bases in between. CDR3: CASSVEAVSYGYTF. CDR3 in DNA: TGTGCCAGCAGCGTCGAGGCAGTCTCCTATGGCTACACCTTC.

The chain joins TRBV2 to TRBJ2-1; TRBD1 aligns across 11 bases. J was trimmed by 5 bases and V by 7 bases; bases with no gene match: 7. Germline assignment: CDR1 SNHLY and CDR2 FYNNEI. There are 15 residues in the CDR3. CDR3 DNA sequence: TGTGCCAGCAACCTGGACAGGGGGCGCGACAATGAGCAGTTCTTC. Protein: CASNLDRGRDNEQFF.

The chain carries TRBV18 and TRBJ1-5; the match to TRBD1 covers 7 bases. The germline V gene has CDR1 KGHSH and CDR2 LQKENI. This CDR3 contains 13 residues. V shed 6 bases and J 2 bases; nucleotides not matched to a gene: 1. CDR3 in amino acids: CASSQGGNQPQHF. The CDR3 DNA follows: TGTGCCAGCTCTCAGGGGGGCAATCAGCCCCAGCATTTT.

The rearrangement uses TRBV7-9 and TRBJ2-7; D gene unclear. V lost 5 bases, J lost 5 bases, and 16 bases lay in between. This CDR3 is built from 14 residues. CDR1 SEHNR and CDR2 FQNEAQ come from the germline V gene (reference sequence). This CDR3 reads CASSTSGNTDEQYF. Written as DNA, the CDR3 is TGTGCCAGCAGCACCTCAGGAAATACGGACGAGCAGTACTTC. The whole variable domain, remainder taken from reference TRBV7-9 and TRBJ2-7, is DTGVSQNPRHKITKRGQNVTFRCDPISEHNRLYWYRQTLGQGPEFLTYFQNEAQLEKSRLLSDRFSAERPKGSFSTLEIQRTEQGDSAMYLCASSTSGNTDEQYFGPGTRLTVT.

V and J are TRBV19 and TRBJ1-1; a possible D gene is TRBD1 (5 bases). The CDR3 runs to 15 residues. Trimming took 1 base from V and 5 from J, leaving 14 bases between them. Germline-derived CDR1 and CDR2 are LNHDA and SQIVND (reference sequence). The CDR3 nucleotides are TGTGCCAGTAGTATAGGGGAGGGGAGGGGTACTGAAGCTTTCTTT. It is translated as CASSIGEGRGTEAFF. Drawing the rest from reference TRBV19 and TRBJ1-1, the complete variable domain is DGGITQSPKYLFRKEGQNVTLSCEQNLNHDAMYWYRQDPGQGLRLIYYSQIVNDFQKGDIAEGYSVSREKKESFPLTVTSAQKNPTAFYLCASSIGEGRGTEAFFGQGTRLTVV.